Listed below are T cell receptor beta chains from one sample, sequenced in a study of technical replicates of blood from four donors. Clones were read by immunoSEQ multiplex PCR, and TCRdb kept only the in-frame ones, dropping some. This table has 60,000 to 85,000 clones, 95% to 97% appearing once. The material sequenced was T cells isolated from PBMCs. The receptors here all came from a human donor in good health. CDR3s leave out the opening cysteine and the closing phenylalanine or tryptophan. Fields, in order: V gene, D gene, J gene, CDR3 protein. The D gene is left open where the match is weak.

V: TRBV9
D: .
J: TRBJ1-2
CDR3: ASSTTSKGVVYGYT

V: TRBV11-3
D: .
J: TRBJ2-1
CDR3: ASSLRGAGNEQF

V: TRBV2
D: TRBD2
J: TRBJ2-2
CDR3: ATPMKTSGSWTGELF

V: TRBV29-1
D: .
J: TRBJ1-2
CDR3: SAVTGSIPYGYT

V: TRBV28
D: TRBD1
J: TRBJ2-7
CDR3: ASSASGGSHSYEQY

V: TRBV5-1
D: .
J: TRBJ2-3
CDR3: ASSLVVGTDTQY

V: TRBV4-1
D: .
J: TRBJ2-3
CDR3: ASSQVPASSTDTQY

V: TRBV10-3
D: TRBD1
J: TRBJ2-1
CDR3: AISEGGSHEQF

V: TRBV2
D: TRBD1
J: TRBJ1-4
CDR3: ASTGQVEEKLF

V: TRBV5-6
D: .
J: TRBJ2-1
CDR3: ASSFWGQDLTYYNEQF

V: TRBV5-1
D: .
J: TRBJ2-7
CDR3: ASSSPGFYEQY